A single sample is the source of the 21 T cell receptor beta chains below, sequenced in a study of shared clonotypes between healthy human individuals. This table comes from immunoSEQ multiplex PCR, and its TCRdb copy is limited to in-frame clones, with some not included. The table records 700,000 or so clones, about 78% of them present only once. Sequencing was carried out using memory CD4+ T cells sorted from blood. Subset: CD45RA-negative fraction. The source is a woman under 40 in good health.

Only one count was recorded for this clone. This sequence joins TRBV5-1 and TRBJ2-7; D uncertain. Deletions cut 6 bases from V and 3 bases from J, with 16 bases between. Looked up from germline, CDR1 is SGHRS and CDR2 is YFSETQ. This CDR3 region has 14 residues. The CDR3 nucleotides are TGCGCCAGCAAAAGGGCCGCTGAGTACTACGAGCAGTACTTC. Translation gives CASKRAAEYYEQYF.

The genes are TRBV14 and TRBJ2-7; D may match TRBD1 or TRBD2 (5 bases each). V dropped 1 base and J dropped 7 bases, with 20 bases sitting between them. There are 16 residues in the CDR3. In germline, CDR1 is SGHDN, CDR2 FVKESK. This chain's CDR3 is CASSQVGRGRVREQYF. The CDR3 DNA is TGTGCCAGCAGCCAAGTAGGTCGGGGCAGGGTAAGAGAGCAGTACTTC. Filled out from reference TRBV14 and TRBJ2-7, the complete variable domain reads EAGVTQFPSHSVIEKGQTVTLRCDPISGHDNLYWYRRVMGKEIKFLLHFVKESKQDESGMPNNRFLAERTGGTYSTLKVQPAELEDSGVYFCASSQVGRGRVREQYFGPGTRLTVT.

The V call is TRBV4-1, the J call TRBJ2-1; TRBD2 is a possible D gene (6 bases). This CDR3 is 17 amino acids long. Germline CDR1 is MGHRA and CDR2 is YSYEKL. V was shortened by 4 bases and J by 0 bases, with 16 bases between the two germline ends. The CDR3 nucleotides are TGCGCCAGCAGCCTTTGGGGTAGCGGACTCTCCTACAATGAGCAGTTCTTC. Its protein is CASSLWGSGLSYNEQFF.

This clone has only a few counts. The chain employs TRBV4-1 and TRBJ2-7; D is unclear. Germline CDR1 and CDR2: MGHRA and YSYEKL. This CDR3 comprises 13 residues. The germline V and J ends were trimmed by 6 bases and 3 bases, with 12 bases remaining between them. The chain's CDR3 is CASSSASFYEQYF. The CDR3 DNA is TGCGCCAGCAGTTCCGCCAGCTTCTACGAGCAGTACTTC.

CDR3 bases: TGTGCCAGCGCCCAATTGCCCGGTGTCGGTGGGCAGCAGTTCTTC. Residues: CASAQLPGVGGQQFF. This chain joins TRBV6-4 and TRBJ2-1; unclear D gene. The V end was cut by 8 bases, the J end by 11 bases, with 25 bases between. CDR3 length equals 15 residues. Germline CDR1 is MRHNA and CDR2 is SNTAGT.

The chain joins TRBV6-1 to TRBJ1-3; TRBD1 might be the D (5 bases). Trimming removed 1 base at V and 2 bases at J, with 12 bases between. The CDR3 has 16 amino acids. Per the germline V gene, CDR1 is MNHNS and CDR2 is SASEGT. In DNA, the CDR3 is TGTGCCAGCAGTGAAGTTCTTCCAGGGCCTGGAAACACCATATATTTT. Protein product: CASSEVLPGPGNTIYF.

The chain joins TRBV6-6 to TRBJ2-7; 7 bases are a match to TRBD1. The V gene end was trimmed by 2 bases and the J gene end by 0 bases; junction bases not matched to a gene: 4. From germline, CDR1 is MNHNY and CDR2 SVGAGI (reference sequence). The CDR3 runs 15 residues. The CDR3 region is CASSYAGGSSYEQYF. CDR3 bases: TGTGCCAGCAGTTACGCAGGGGGAAGCTCCTACGAGCAGTACTTC.

The genes are TRBV5-6 and TRBJ1-4; TRBD1 might be the D (5 bases). Deletions cut 3 bases from V and 8 bases from J, with 11 bases between. This CDR3 contains 13 residues. Germline V lookup: CDR1 SGHDT, CDR2 YYEEEE. The CDR3 sequence is CASSSDWGEKLFF. The CDR3 bases are TGTGCCAGCAGCTCTGACTGGGGGGAAAAACTGTTTTTT.

Worth noting for this clone: This specimen includes other DNA sequences encoding the same CDR3. The rearrangement joins TRBV5-1 to TRBJ2-3, with D maybe TRBD1 (6 bases). CDR1 and CDR2 from the germline V gene are SGHRS and YFSETQ. V was shortened by 0 bases and J by 0 bases, with 11 bases between the two germline ends. The CDR3 runs to 16 residues. The CDR3: CASSLAQGPSTDTQYF. The CDR3 DNA reads as TGCGCCAGCAGCTTGGCACAGGGTCCTAGCACAGATACGCAGTATTTT.

This clone was counted between two and nine times. The chain is built from TRBV2 and TRBJ2-1; TRBD2 matches at 15 bases. The CDR3 extends over 20 amino acids. Germline lookup yields CDR1 SNHLY and CDR2 FYNNEI. With 6 bases clipped from V and 8 bases from J, the junction kept 20 bases outside the gene matches. CDR3: CASSQILGLAGGPELDEQFF. CDR3 sequence (DNA): TGTGCCAGCAGCCAAATTCTCGGACTAGCGGGAGGGCCGGAATTGGATGAGCAGTTCTTC.

The genes are TRBV11-1 and TRBJ1-1; no clear D. Trimming took off 4 bases at V and 1 base at J, with 13 bases between the two ends. Germline lookup yields CDR1 SGHAT and CDR2 FQDESV (reference sequence). The CDR3 consists of 15 residues. The CDR3 coding sequence is TGTGCCAGCAGCTCCCCTCGGGCCCAGAACACTGAAGCTTTCTTT. Translation: CASSSPRAQNTEAFF.

V is TRBV5-3 and J is TRBJ2-3; D not resolved. TRBV5-3 is given ORF status, its function remaining uncertain. The CDR3 covers 14 residues. V was pared by 0 bases and J by 3 bases, with 8 bases between. The DNA for the CDR3 is TGTGCCAGAAGCTTGGACTCGAAAACAGATACGCAGTATTTT. Translated: CARSLDSKTDTQYF.

This clone is a singleton in its sample. The sample carries other DNA sequences with the same CDR3. The rearrangement uses TRBV5-4 and TRBJ2-3, with TRBD2 matching 7 bases. The V segment lost 0 bases and the J segment 4 bases; nucleotides outside the gene matches: 5. In germline, CDR1 is SGHNT, CDR2 YYREEE (reference sequence). This CDR3 region has 15 residues. CDR3 residues: CASSLGLAGADTQYF. Here the CDR3 DNA reads TGTGCCAGCAGCTTGGGGTTAGCGGGTGCAGATACGCAGTATTTT.

This clone appeared a single time. The rearrangement uses TRBV5-6 and TRBJ2-6; 7 bases map to TRBD1. Trimming cost V 1 base and J 0 bases; bases outside gene matches: 4. The CDR3 covers 17 residues. Germline CDR1 reads SGHDT; CDR2 reads YYEEEE. As DNA, the CDR3 is TGTGCCAGCAGCTTGAGGGGGCGATTCTCTGGGGCCAACGTCCTGACTTTC. Protein: CASSLRGRFSGANVLTF.

The chain combines TRBV20-1 with TRBJ2-5; perhaps D is TRBD1 or TRBD2 (5 bases each). Germline CDR1 is DFQATT and CDR2 is SNEGSKA (reference sequence). The CDR3 is 11 residues long. V lost 6 bases and J 9 bases, leaving 14 bases between the germline ends. CDR3 DNA: TGCAGTGCCGATTTTCAGGGACCCCAGTACTTC. This codes for CSADFQGPQYF.

This clone was observed a single time. This sequence joins TRBV5-1 and TRBJ2-1, with D perhaps TRBD1 (7 bases). The CDR3 is 15 amino acids. CDR1 and CDR2 from the germline V gene are SGHRS and YFSETQ. Between the trimmed V and J ends, which lost 2 bases and 9 bases, there was a span of 18 bases. CDR3 amino acids: CASSLYLSGGGEQFF. The CDR3 DNA reads as TGCGCCAGCAGCTTATATCTTTCAGGGGGAGGTGAGCAGTTCTTC.

V and J are TRBV10-3 and TRBJ2-1, with TRBD2 identical over 7 bases. Per germline, CDR1 ENHRY and CDR2 SYGVKD. J lost 6 bases, V lost 2 bases, and 7 bases had no gene match. The CDR3 spans 15 residues. The CDR3: CAISEVGGDPNEQFF. The CDR3 nucleotides read TGTGCCATCAGTGAGGTGGGAGGGGATCCCAATGAGCAGTTCTTC.

The CDR3 loop reads CASRVMGYEQYF. CDR3 sequence (DNA): TGTGCCAGCAGAGTAATGGGGTACGAGCAGTACTTC. The rearrangement uses TRBV28 and TRBJ2-7; D unclear. V was clipped by 6 bases and J by 4 bases, with 10 bases between them. CDR3 size: 12 residues. Per germline, CDR1 MDHEN and CDR2 SYDVKM.

This sequence joins TRBV6-5 and TRBJ1-1; D possibly corresponds to TRBD1 (6 bases). The V end was cut by 4 bases, the J end by 4 bases, with 13 bases between. The CDR3 runs 14 residues. The germline V gene encodes CDR1 MNHEY and CDR2 SVGAGI. The CDR3 DNA sequence: TGTGCCAGCAGTTCCCAAAACAGGGTCACTGAAGCTTTCTTT. Its protein product is CASSSQNRVTEAFF.

This clone has more than one count but fewer than ten. The chain combines TRBV2 with TRBJ2-7; D may correspond to TRBD1 or TRBD2 (5 bases each). This CDR3 has 10 residues. Per the germline V gene, CDR1 is SNHLY and CDR2 is FYNNEI. Trimming cost V 11 bases and J 7 bases, with 12 bases left between them. In nucleotides, the CDR3 is TGTGCCGCAAGAGGGGAAGAGCAGTACTTC. The encoded protein is CAARGEEQYF.

The rearrangement links TRBV2 to TRBJ2-7; D uncertain. Trimming took off 5 bases at V and 4 bases at J, with 3 bases between the two ends. The germline V gene encodes CDR1 SNHLY and CDR2 FYNNEI. This CDR3 is built from 10 residues. CDR3 DNA sequence: TGTGCCAGCAGTCAATACGAGCAGTACTTC. It specifies CASSQYEQYF.